Shown below are 18 T cell receptor beta chains from a single sample sequenced in a study of T cells of healthy individuals. TCRdb re-called the 5' RACE reads through MiXCR, storing one row per CDR3 protein. Among about 82,000 distinct CDR3 sequences listed, roughly 5% were seen once. The origin of the receptors is a female donor in good health.

This clonotype was detected many times. The chain uses TRBV7-2 and TRBJ2-7, with TRBD2 as a possible D gene (6 bases). This CDR3 has 13 residues. The germline CDR1 and CDR2 sequences are SGHTA and FQGNSA. Trimming took 4 bases from V and 4 from J, leaving 11 bases between them. This chain's CDR3 is CASSSRLVYEQYF. The CDR3 DNA follows: TGTGCCAGCAGCTCTCGACTAGTTTACGAGCAGTACTTC.

In this sample, this clonotype turned up many times. In nucleotides, the CDR3 is TGCAGTGCCAAGCCGGGACAGAGCTATGGCTACACCTTC. The encoded protein is CSAKPGQSYGYTF. The chain uses TRBV20-1 and TRBJ1-2, with 7 positions matching TRBD1. The trim removed 6 bases at V and 4 bases at J, leaving 8 bases unmatched. Germline values: CDR1 DFQATT, CDR2 SNEGSKA (reference sequence). CDR3 length equals 13 residues.

This clonotype was counted many times. The chain has TRBV18 and TRBJ1-6, with 10 positions matching TRBD1. Trimming at V came to 4 bases and at J to 8 bases, leaving 2 bases not matched to a gene. The CDR3 covers 14 residues. Germline CDR1 is KGHSH and CDR2 is LQKENI. The CDR3: CASSRDRGDSPLHF. The CDR3 coding sequence is TGTGCCAGCTCACGGGACAGGGGTGATTCACCCCTCCACTTT. Drawing the rest from reference TRBV18 and TRBJ1-6, the complete variable domain is NAGVMQNPRHLVRRRGQEARLRCSPMKGHSHVYWYRQLPEEGLKFMVYLQKENIIDESGMPKERFSAEFPKEGPSILRIQQVVRGDSAAYFCASSRDRGDSPLHFGNGTRLTVT.

CDR3 sequence: CASSLRRAYEAFF. CDR3 in DNA: TGTGCCAGCAGCTTGCGAAGGGCCTATGAAGCTTTCTTT. The V gene is TRBV5-6, the J gene TRBJ1-1; D not certain. The germline gives CDR1 SGHDT, CDR2 YYEEEE. The CDR3 sequence is 13 residues long. Trimming removed 1 base from V and 7 bases from J, with 11 bases in between. Full variable domain (remainder filled in from reference TRBV5-6 and TRBJ1-1): DAGVTQSPTHLIKTRGQQVTLRCSPKSGHDTVSWYQQALGQGPQFIFQYYEEEERQRGNFPDRFSGHQFPNYSSELNVNALLLGDSALYLCASSLRRAYEAFFGQGTRLTVV.

This clonotype was detected only once. Given a much more abundant clone one base away, this may be a read error. The gene calls are TRBV5-6 and TRBJ2-7; TRBD2 aligns across 8 bases. The germline V gene has CDR1 SGHDT and CDR2 YYEEEE. This CDR3 contains 13 residues. CDR3 amino acids: CVSSHGTRNEQYF. Here the CDR3 DNA reads TGTGTCAGCAGCCACGGGACTAGAAACGAGCAGTACTTC.

The chain carries TRBV9 and TRBJ2-3; D is possibly TRBD1 (7 bases). Trimming took off 4 bases at V and 6 bases at J, with 15 bases between the two ends. The CDR3 has 14 amino acids. Germline CDR1 SGDLS, CDR2 YYNGEE. For the CDR3, the DNA is TGTGCCAGCAGCCTTTCAGGGGGGAGGGATACGCAGTATTTT. Its protein product is CASSLSGGRDTQYF.

On this clonotype itself: This may stem from a read error, because a much larger clone lies one nucleotide away. The CDR3 end shows no conserved phenylalanine or tryptophan, and so a read error is likely. J is TRBJ2-1 and V is TRBV12-5; no firm D call. The CDR3 contains 14 residues. Germline V gives CDR1 LGHNT, CDR2 FRNRAP. V was pared by 8 bases and J by 0 bases, with 11 bases between. The DNA for the CDR3 is TGTGCTAGTTCGGCAGGACGCTCCTACAATGAGCAGTTCTCC. Translating it yields CASSAGRSYNEQFS.

This clonotype came up many times. V is TRBV12-3 or TRBV12-4 and J is TRBJ2-1; 16 bases are a match to TRBD2. CDR3 length: 17 amino acids. Trimming at V came to 6 bases and at J to 7 bases, leaving 9 bases not matched to a gene. The CDR3 protein is CASSPEGLAGGWNEQFF. CDR3 nucleotides: TGTGCCAGCAGCCCCGAGGGACTAGCGGGAGGGTGGAATGAGCAGTTCTTC.

This clonotype has more than one count but fewer than ten. The genes are TRBV9 and TRBJ1-6; D gene uncertain. CDR3 length equals 15 residues. Germline CDR1 and CDR2: SGDLS and YYNGEE. The V end was cut by 0 bases, the J end by 6 bases, with 10 bases between. The CDR3 reads CASSVDGVSNSPLHF. Here the CDR3 DNA reads TGTGCCAGCAGCGTAGACGGCGTTTCTAATTCACCCCTCCACTTT.

The chain employs TRBV7-8 and TRBJ2-3; D ambiguous. Trimming cost V 3 bases and J 6 bases, with 10 bases left between them. The germline V gene encodes CDR1 SGHVS and CDR2 FQNEAQ. CDR3 length: 13 amino acids. CDR3 protein: CASSLRLGDTQYF. CDR3 sequence (DNA): TGTGCCAGCAGCTTGCGGCTTGGGGATACGCAGTATTTT.

This clonotype was seen a handful of times. V and J are TRBV7-8 and TRBJ2-5, with unresolved D. The germline V gene has CDR1 SGHVS and CDR2 FQNEAQ. The CDR3 loop spans 13 amino acids. Trimming pared 0 bases from V and 10 bases from J, leaving 12 bases between. CDR3 amino acids: CASSLATRWSQYF. CDR3 DNA: TGTGCCAGCAGCTTAGCCACCCGATGGAGCCAGTACTTC.

This clonotype was seen at least ten times. This sequence joins TRBV20-1 and TRBJ2-1; 12 bases agree with TRBD2. J lost 1 base, V lost 2 bases, and 9 bases had no gene match. Germline V gives CDR1 DFQATT, CDR2 SNEGSKA (reference sequence). CDR3 length equals 18 residues. The CDR3 DNA reads as TGCAGTGCTAGATTGACTAGCGGGAGCGGAGGGTCCTACAATGAGCAGTTCTTC. Translated, it gives CSARLTSGSGGSYNEQFF.

This clonotype was observed many times. This sequence joins TRBV20-1 and TRBJ2-1; 11 nucleotides agree with TRBD1. This CDR3 contains 14 residues. Germline values: CDR1 DFQATT, CDR2 SNEGSKA (reference sequence). V shed 6 bases, J shed 8 bases, and the junction held 9 bases outside the gene matches. CDR3 loop: CSATGQGEWDEQFF. The DNA for the CDR3 is TGCAGTGCGACGGGACAGGGGGAGTGGGATGAGCAGTTCTTC.

This clonotype was observed many times. The V call is TRBV6-6, the J call TRBJ2-2; D gene ambiguous. The CDR3 consists of 13 residues. V was cut by 8 bases and J by 1 base, with 8 bases left in between. CDR1 and CDR2 from the germline V gene are MNHNY and SVGAGI (reference sequence). CDR3 nucleotides: TGTGCCAGCTGGCTCTTGAACACCGGGGAGCTGTTTTTT. It specifies CASWLLNTGELFF.

The V call is TRBV12-3 or TRBV12-4, the J call TRBJ1-1, with D unresolved. Trimming left V 6 bases short and J 0 bases short, with 8 bases between. CDR3 length: 13 residues. The chain's CDR3 is CASRLSMNTEAFF. CDR3 DNA: TGTGCCAGCAGGTTATCCATGAACACTGAAGCTTTCTTT.

This clonotype appeared a few times. V is TRBV5-1 and J is TRBJ1-6, with 7 bases identical to TRBD1. The germline gives CDR1 SGHRS, CDR2 YFSETQ. This CDR3 has 16 residues. Trimming at V came to 0 bases and at J to 10 bases, leaving 10 bases not matched to a gene. The CDR3 nucleotides read TGCGCCAGCAGCTTGGCCGGGCAGGGGGTTCGGTCACCCCTCCACTTT. Translated, it gives CASSLAGQGVRSPLHF.

This clonotype was counted ten times or more. The chain is built from TRBV6-2 or TRBV6-3 and TRBJ2-1; 8 bases match TRBD2. CDR1 MNHEY and CDR2 SVGEGT come from the germline V gene. With V trimmed by 0 bases and J by 0 bases, 1 base remained unmatched. CDR3 length equals 16 residues. This chain's CDR3 is CASSYSAGGSYNEQFF. The CDR3 DNA reads as TGTGCCAGCAGTTACTCGGCGGGAGGCTCCTACAATGAGCAGTTCTTC.

V gene TRBV7-9 combines with J gene TRBJ2-4; D gene ambiguous. V was shortened by 5 bases and J by 1 base, with 9 bases between the two germline ends. The CDR3 length is 14 residues. CDR1 and CDR2 from the germline V gene are SEHNR and FQNEAQ (reference sequence). This CDR3 is CASSPGAAKNIQYF. The CDR3 DNA reads as TGTGCCAGCAGCCCCGGAGCGGCCAAAAACATTCAGTACTTC.